This TCR beta chain was identified during a study of blood T cells in healthy people across ages. Primers used in a second PCR of about 6 to 12 cycles were a sample-barcoded 5' primer and a J-beta primer mix. TCRdb re-called the 5' RACE reads with MiXCR, one entry per CDR3 protein. The sample consists of 650,000 to 800,000 distinct CDR3 sequences, approximately 52% of them appearing once. The germline V and J ends were trimmed by 4 bases and 6 bases, with 15 bases remaining between them. Germline loops: CDR1 LGHDT, CDR2 YNNKEL (reference sequence). The CDR3 has 14 residues. V is TRBV3-1 and J is TRBJ1-2; D not certain. This clonotype originated in a woman aged 80 or over in good health. The sequenced sample consisted of blood. CDR3 bases: TGTGCCAGCAGCCTTAATACCCCCCTGGATGGCTACACCTTC. Amino acids: CASSLNTPLDGYTF. Full variable domain (missing parts from reference TRBV3-1 and TRBJ1-2): DTAVSQTPKYLVTQMGNDKSIKCEQNLGHDTMYWYKQDSKKFLKIMFSYNNKELIINETVPNRFSPKSPDKAHLNLHINSLELGDSAVYFCASSLNTPLDGYTFGSGTRLTVV.